In this sample, the clone carrying this TCR beta chain turned up a few times. Antigen: not known. This may stem from a read error, because a much larger clone lies one nucleotide away. The data originate from a study of T cells in Graves' hyperthyroidism and ophthalmopathy. Findings and limits, study-wide: Most thyroid clonotypes with frequency above 0.001 were detected in blood.

Germline-derived CDR1 and CDR2 are SGHTA and FQGNSA. There are 13 residues in the CDR3. V lost 7 bases and J 7 bases, leaving 17 bases between the germline ends. The investigators amplified TCR beta CDR3 regions from RNA transcripts. With the HTBI primer set, the TCR CDR3 went through a first round of RT-PCR. TCRdb used MiXCR to reprocess the multiplex PCR reads, holding one entry per CDR3 protein. The sample consists of roughly 380,000 distinct CDR3 sequences, about 14% of them appearing once. The sequenced sample consisted of blood. V is TRBV7-2 and J is TRBJ2-7; D might be TRBD2 (5 bases). This clonotype was sampled from a woman aged 55-70 years with Graves' hyperthyroidism. CDR3 region: CASMVRREGEQYF. The CDR3 DNA sequence: TGTGCCAGCATGGTTCGCCGGGAAGGGGAGCAGTACTTC.